This T cell receptor (beta chain) emerged from a study of technical replicates of blood from several donors. Produced via immunoSEQ multiplex PCR; TCRdb's table is partial and in-frame only. The repertoire holds about 80,000 clones, 85% to 95% seen once, with around 0.4% in the top ten. The junction had 1 base not matched to a gene; V was cut back by 2 bases and J by 6 bases. The CDR3 has 13 amino acids. Germline V CDR1 and CDR2: MNHEY, SMNVEV (reference sequence). In regard to this clone: This sample includes further DNA sequences coding for the same CDR3.

The sequencing sample was made of T cells isolated from PBMCs. The sequence derives from a human donor in good health. V and J are TRBV27 and TRBJ1-5, with 7 positions matching TRBD1. Here the CDR3 reads CASSLTGVQPQHF. CDR3 nucleotide sequence: TGTGCCAGCAGTTTAACAGGGGTTCAGCCCCAGCATTTT.